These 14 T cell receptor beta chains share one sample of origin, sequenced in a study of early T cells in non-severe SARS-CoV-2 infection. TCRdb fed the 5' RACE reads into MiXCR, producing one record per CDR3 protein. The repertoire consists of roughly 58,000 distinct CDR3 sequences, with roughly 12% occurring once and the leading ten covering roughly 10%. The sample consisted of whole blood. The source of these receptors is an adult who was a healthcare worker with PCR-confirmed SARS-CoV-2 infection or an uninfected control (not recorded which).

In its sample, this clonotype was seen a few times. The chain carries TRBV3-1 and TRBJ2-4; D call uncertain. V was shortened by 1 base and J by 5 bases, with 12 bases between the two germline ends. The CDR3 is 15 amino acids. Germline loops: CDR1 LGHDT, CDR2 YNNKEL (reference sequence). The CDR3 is CASSQGSAPQNIQYF. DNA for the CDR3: TGTGCCAGCAGCCAAGGATCCGCCCCCCAAAACATTCAGTACTTC.

The CDR3 reads CASRGGGIGGSYEQYF. DNA for the CDR3: TGTGCCAGCAGGGGAGGTGGCATTGGAGGCTCCTACGAGCAGTACTTC. The chain employs TRBV6-5 and TRBJ2-7; a possible D gene is TRBD2 (6 bases). Germline V gives CDR1 MNHEY, CDR2 SVGAGI. The V gene lost 6 bases and the J gene lost 0 bases, with 18 bases spanning the gap. The CDR3 extends over 16 amino acids.

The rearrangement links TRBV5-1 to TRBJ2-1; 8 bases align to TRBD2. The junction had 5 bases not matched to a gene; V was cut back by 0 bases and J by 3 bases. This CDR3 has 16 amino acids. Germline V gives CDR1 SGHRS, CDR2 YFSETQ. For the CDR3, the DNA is TGCGCCAGCAGCTTGGGTATAGCGGGGAACTACAATGAGCAGTTCTTC. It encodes CASSLGIAGNYNEQFF.

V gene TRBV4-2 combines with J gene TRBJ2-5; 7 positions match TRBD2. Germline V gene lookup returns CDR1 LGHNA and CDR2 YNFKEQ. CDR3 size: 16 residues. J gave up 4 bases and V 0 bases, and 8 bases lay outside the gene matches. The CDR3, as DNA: TGTGCCAGCAGCCAAGAGGGTACCGGACTAGGAGAGACCCAGTACTTC. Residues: CASSQEGTGLGETQYF.

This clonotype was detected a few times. In nucleotides, the CDR3 is TGTGCCTCCGGGGACAGGGGTATGGAGACCCAGTACTTC. Its translation: CASGDRGMETQYF. This rearrangement joins TRBV11-2 to TRBJ2-5, with 10 positions matching TRBD1. With V trimmed by 11 bases and J by 5 bases, 8 bases remained unmatched. Germline assignment: CDR1 SGHAT and CDR2 FQNNGV. The CDR3 is made up of 13 amino acids.

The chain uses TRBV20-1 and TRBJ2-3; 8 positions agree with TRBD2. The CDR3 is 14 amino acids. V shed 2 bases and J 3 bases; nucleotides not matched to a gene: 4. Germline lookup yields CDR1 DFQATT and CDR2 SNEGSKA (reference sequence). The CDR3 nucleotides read TGCAGTGCTAGAACCGGGAGGGAAACAGATACGCAGTATTTT. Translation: CSARTGRETDTQYF.

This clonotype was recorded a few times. CDR3 residues: CASSDSGKISYEQYF. The CDR3 DNA reads as TGTGCCAGCAGTGACAGCGGCAAGATCTCCTACGAGCAGTACTTC. V usage is TRBV25-1 and J usage is TRBJ2-7; possible D gene TRBD2, 5 bases. This CDR3 has 15 residues. Germline loops: CDR1 MGHDK, CDR2 SYGVNS. The V end was cut by 3 bases, the J end by 0 bases, with 12 bases between.

The CDR3 coding sequence is TGTGCCAGCAGCGACAGGGTGAAAAATCAGCCCCAGCATTTT. This sequence encodes CASSDRVKNQPQHF. This chain uses TRBV12-3 or TRBV12-4 with TRBJ1-5, with 7 bases fitting TRBD1. The CDR3 is 14 residues long. Germline trimming cut 6 bases from V and 4 bases from J; bases unmatched to any gene: 6.

CDR3 in DNA: TGTGCCTGGAGTGTACAGGGCTCCTACGAGCAGTACTTC. It translates to CAWSVQGSYEQYF. V usage is TRBV30 and J usage is TRBJ2-7; weak D call: TRBD1 (6 bases). In germline, CDR1 is GTSNPN, CDR2 SVGIG (reference sequence). The length of the CDR3 is 13 residues. V lost 0 bases and J 0 bases, leaving 6 bases between the germline ends.

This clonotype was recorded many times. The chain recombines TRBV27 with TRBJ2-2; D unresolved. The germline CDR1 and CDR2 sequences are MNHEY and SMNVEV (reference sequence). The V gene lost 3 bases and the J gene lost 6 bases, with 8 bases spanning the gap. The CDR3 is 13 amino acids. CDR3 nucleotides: TGTGCCAGCAGTTTGTCGGTATCCGGGGAGCTGTTTTTT. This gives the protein CASSLSVSGELFF.

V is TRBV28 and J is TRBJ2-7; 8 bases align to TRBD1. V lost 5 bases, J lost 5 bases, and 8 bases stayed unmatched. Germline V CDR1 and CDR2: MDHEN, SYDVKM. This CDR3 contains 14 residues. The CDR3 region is CASSHRGRGDEQYF. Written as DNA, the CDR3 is TGTGCCAGCAGTCACAGGGGGAGAGGGGACGAGCAGTACTTC.

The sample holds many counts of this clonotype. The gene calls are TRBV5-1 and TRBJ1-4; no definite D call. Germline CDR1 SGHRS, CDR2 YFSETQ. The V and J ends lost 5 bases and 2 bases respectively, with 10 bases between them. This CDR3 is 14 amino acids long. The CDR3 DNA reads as TGCGCCAGCAGGCCGGACGGTACTAATGAAAAACTGTTTTTT. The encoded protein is CASRPDGTNEKLFF.

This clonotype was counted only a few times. The CDR3 loop reads CAWSVSGSNQPQHF. In DNA, the CDR3 is TGTGCCTGGAGTGTATCAGGGAGCAATCAGCCCCAGCATTTT. This chain joins TRBV30 and TRBJ1-5, with D possibly being TRBD1 (5 bases). Per germline, CDR1 GTSNPN and CDR2 SVGIG (reference sequence). The CDR3 has 14 residues. V was trimmed by 0 bases and J by 1 base, leaving 7 bases between them.

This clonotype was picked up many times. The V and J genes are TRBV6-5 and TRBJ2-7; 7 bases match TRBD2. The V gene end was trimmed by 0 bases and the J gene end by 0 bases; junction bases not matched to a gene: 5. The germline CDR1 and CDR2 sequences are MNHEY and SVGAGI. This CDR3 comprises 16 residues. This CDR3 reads CASSYSGGGSSYEQYF. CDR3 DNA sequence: TGTGCCAGCAGTTACTCTGGGGGAGGGAGCTCCTACGAGCAGTACTTC.